This T cell receptor (beta chain) was observed in a study of blood T cell repertoires in COVID-19. In the study overall: PBMCs, B-cell-depleted T cells, or T cells were the source of the cDNA or gDNA that made up the material.

Sequencing was performed with immunoSEQ multiplex PCR; in TCRdb, only in-frame clones are kept and a portion is missing. The profile shows tens of thousands of clones, roughly 78% of them singletons. This clone has a count of ten or more. Germline loops: CDR1 SGHVS, CDR2 FNYEAQ. Trimming stripped 2 bases from V and 4 bases from J, with 8 bases between. The CDR3 runs 13 residues. The V call is TRBV7-6, the J call TRBJ1-2; D uncertain. The origin of this receptor is an elderly woman with acute or convalescent COVID-19. Material for sequencing was peripheral blood. For the CDR3, the DNA is TGTGCCAGCAGCTTATACGGTGTCTATGGCTACACCTTC. This translates into CASSLYGVYGYTF.